Below, one TCR beta chain is given with its context. The protocol was immunoSEQ multiplex PCR, while the TCRdb copy is restricted to in-frame clones and leaves out a portion. The data show roughly 100,000 clones, roughly 88% seen once. This sample was included in a study of T cell responses to AZD1222 COVID-19 vaccine. The sequences come from peripheral blood, collected on day 0 of AZD1222 vaccination. The TCR originated in an adult in good health.

The CDR3 region has the DNA TGTGCCAGCAGCTCAGAACTGGGGTATTCCTCACCCCTCCACTTT. This codes for CASSSELGYSSPLHF. V usage is TRBV11-1 and J usage is TRBJ1-6; D remains ambiguous. CDR1 SGHAT and CDR2 FQDESV come from the germline V gene (reference sequence). The CDR3 totals 15 residues. V was clipped by 4 bases and J by 10 bases, with 17 bases between them.